The 19 T cell receptor beta chains below all came from one sample that was sequenced in a study of blood T cell repertoires in COVID-19. The table came from immunoSEQ multiplex PCR; TCRdb's copy has only in-frame clones and leaves some out. The table includes approximately 100,000 clones, 80% to 90% detected once. Material: PBMCs or T cells enriched from blood (not recorded which). The receptors derive from a woman in her 50s who had recovered from COVID-19.

A single count supports this clone. This chain joins TRBV11-3 and TRBJ2-7; perhaps TRBD2 as D (5 bases). This CDR3 comprises 15 residues. Germline V lookup: CDR1 SGHNT, CDR2 YENEEA. The V and J ends lost 1 base and 1 base respectively, with 11 bases between them. DNA of the CDR3: TGTGCCAGCAGCTTAGGGGAGCGCAAATCCTACGAGCAGTACTTC. This codes for CASSLGERKSYEQYF.

The chain couples TRBV2 to TRBJ1-1; 9 bases are a match to TRBD1. Unmatched junction bases numbered 4, after V lost 1 base and J lost 4 bases. Germline CDR1 and CDR2: SNHLY and FYNNEI. CDR3 length: 15 residues. CDR3 in DNA: TGTGCCAGCAGTGAAGAAGGGACAGGGCTCACTGAAGCTTTCTTT. It encodes CASSEEGTGLTEAFF.

J is TRBJ2-1 and V is TRBV19; perhaps TRBD2 as D (6 bases). The CDR3 consists of 14 residues. Germline lookup yields CDR1 LNHDA and CDR2 SQIVND (reference sequence). Trimming took off 7 bases at V and 4 bases at J, with 14 bases between the two ends. CDR3 sequence (DNA): TGTGCCAGTACCCCTCAGCGGGCGTACAATGAGCAGTTCTTC. This sequence encodes CASTPQRAYNEQFF.

V usage is TRBV7-2 and J usage is TRBJ2-7; TRBD1 matches 7 bases. Per the germline V gene, CDR1 is SGHTA and CDR2 is FQGNSA. The CDR3 is made up of 13 amino acids. With 0 bases clipped from V and 5 bases from J, the junction kept 1 base outside the gene matches. The CDR3 region is CASSLATGDEQYF. The CDR3 DNA sequence: TGTGCCAGCAGCTTAGCAACAGGGGACGAGCAGTACTTC.

This clone was recorded a few times. This chain uses TRBV3-1 (or the pseudogene TRBV3-2) with TRBJ1-5, with D maybe TRBD1 (5 bases). Germline assignment: CDR1 LGHDT and CDR2 YNNKEL (reference sequence). This CDR3 has 13 amino acids. Trimming stripped 0 bases from V and 11 bases from J, with 11 bases between. CDR3 in DNA: TGTGCCAGCAGCCAAGACACTGGGGCGGCCCAGCATTTT. Its translation: CASSQDTGAAQHF.

Comment on this clone: Other DNA sequences in the sample encode the same CDR3. The chain combines TRBV12-3 or TRBV12-4 with TRBJ2-1; D call uncertain. The CDR3 loop spans 12 amino acids. The V and J ends lost 1 base and 10 bases respectively, with 8 bases between them. CDR3 coding DNA: TGTGCCAGCAGTTTAGAGCGTGACGAGCAGTTCTTC. The encoded protein is CASSLERDEQFF.

This chain connects TRBV28 to TRBJ2-7; tentatively, D is TRBD2 (6 bases). Trimming took off 5 bases at V and 0 bases at J, with 17 bases between the two ends. Germline V gene lookup returns CDR1 MDHEN and CDR2 SYDVKM. The CDR3 has 16 amino acids. The CDR3 DNA follows: TGTGCCAGCAGTCCGTATAGGGCGGGGAGCTCCTACGAGCAGTACTTC. This encodes CASSPYRAGSSYEQYF.

The gene calls are TRBV27 and TRBJ2-7; D might be TRBD2 (5 bases). The germline V and J ends were trimmed by 8 bases and 1 base, with 15 bases remaining between them. The CDR3 runs to 14 residues. The germline V gene has CDR1 MNHEY and CDR2 SMNVEV (reference sequence). The CDR3 spells CASGNGLASYEQYF. In nucleotides, the CDR3 is TGTGCCAGCGGAAATGGACTTGCTTCCTACGAGCAGTACTTC.

The chain is built from TRBV7-3 and TRBJ2-3; 7 positions match TRBD2. Germline trimming cut 3 bases from V and 3 bases from J; bases unmatched to any gene: 3. The CDR3 runs to 14 residues. CDR1 and CDR2 from the germline V gene are SGHTA and FQGTGA. For the CDR3, the DNA is TGTGCCAGCAGCTTTTTCGGGGGGACAGATACGCAGTATTTT. Its protein product is CASSFFGGTDTQYF.

The rearrangement joins TRBV15 to TRBJ2-1, with D perhaps matching TRBD2 (6 bases). V lost 7 bases and J lost 2, with 12 bases in between. This CDR3 spans 14 amino acids. Germline assignment: CDR1 LNHNV and CDR2 YYDKDF (reference sequence). CDR3: CATTQEGTYNEQFF. The CDR3 nucleotides are TGTGCCACCACCCAGGAGGGGACCTACAATGAGCAGTTCTTC.

The chain couples TRBV4-2 to TRBJ1-2; D ambiguous. The V gene lost 0 bases and the J gene lost 5 bases, with 13 bases spanning the gap. The V gene's germline CDR1 is LGHNA and CDR2 YNFKEQ. CDR3 length: 15 residues. The CDR3 DNA sequence: TGTGCCAGCAGCCAAGAAACCGGTTCGCGGTATGGCTACACCTTC. Encoded protein: CASSQETGSRYGYTF.

V and J are TRBV28 and TRBJ2-7; TRBD1 matches at 9 bases. The CDR3 loop spans 14 amino acids. Germline CDR1 MDHEN, CDR2 SYDVKM. V shed 6 bases, J shed 2 bases, and the junction held 5 bases outside the gene matches. The CDR3 nucleotides are TGTGCCAGCAGGCGGACAGGGGCAACCTACGAGCAGTACTTC. Translated: CASRRTGATYEQYF.

The chain couples TRBV11-2 to TRBJ2-3, with 9 bases identical to TRBD2. The CDR3 contains 18 residues. V dropped 1 base and J dropped 0; count of bases not matched to a gene: 8. The germline CDR1 and CDR2 sequences are SGHAT and FQNNGV. The CDR3 loop reads CASSLGASGIPSTDTQYF. The CDR3 DNA reads as TGTGCCAGCAGCTTAGGTGCTAGCGGGATACCTAGCACAGATACGCAGTATTTT.

The chain couples TRBV6-2 or TRBV6-3 to TRBJ2-3; D perhaps matches TRBD2 (6 bases). Trimming removed 0 bases at V and 6 bases at J, with 13 bases between. CDR3 length equals 15 residues. Germline CDR1 is MNHEY and CDR2 is SVGEGT. The CDR3 DNA reads TGTGCCAGCAGTTACTCCACTAGCACTGGGGATACGCAGTATTTT. Protein: CASSYSTSTGDTQYF.

The chain couples TRBV6-6 to TRBJ2-1, with 12 bases that match TRBD2. The CDR3 has 17 amino acids. V trimming: 5 bases; J trimming: 9 bases; junction bases outside the gene matches: 14. Germline assignment: CDR1 MNHNY and CDR2 SVGAGI (reference sequence). CDR3 residues: CASSLLAGGLSGGEQFF. In nucleotides, the CDR3 is TGTGCCAGCAGTCTGCTAGCGGGAGGGCTTTCGGGTGGTGAGCAGTTCTTC.

This rearrangement joins TRBV23-1 to TRBJ2-7; D perhaps matches TRBD1 (6 bases). TRBV23-1 is assigned to the ORF class and has an uncertain function. Trimming took 3 bases from V and 8 from J, leaving 23 bases between them. The CDR3 contains 16 residues. The CDR3 here is CASSQIPYTGHGQQYF. CDR3 coding DNA: TGCGCCAGCAGTCAGATCCCTTATACAGGGCATGGTCAGCAGTACTTC.

The chain joins TRBV4-2 to TRBJ2-1, with 7 bases identical to TRBD1. Germline CDR1 and CDR2: LGHNA and YNFKEQ. Unmatched junction bases numbered 5, after V lost 0 bases and J lost 6 bases. The CDR3 sequence is 15 residues long. As DNA, the CDR3 is TGTGCCAGCAGCCAAGATAGGACAGGTAGCAATGAGCAGTTCTTC. Translation gives CASSQDRTGSNEQFF.

The DNA for the CDR3 is TGTGCCAGCAACCCCGGGGGGACCGGGGAGCTGTTTTTT. This gives the protein CASNPGGTGELFF. The gene calls are TRBV11-3 and TRBJ2-2; 7 bases line up with TRBD2. J lost 5 bases, V lost 7 bases, and 4 bases had no gene match. The CDR3 sequence is 13 residues long. Looked up from germline, CDR1 is SGHNT and CDR2 is YENEEA.

V and J are TRBV27 and TRBJ1-1; 7 bases are shared with TRBD1. This CDR3 has 13 residues. The V and J ends lost 6 bases and 7 bases, in that order; junction bases with no gene match: 8. Looked up from germline, CDR1 is MNHEY and CDR2 is SMNVEV (reference sequence). CDR3 sequence reads: CASSIGGSGEAFF. Here the CDR3 DNA reads TGTGCCAGCAGCATAGGGGGCTCGGGTGAAGCTTTCTTT.